The present T cell receptor (beta chain) was sequenced within a study of HIV-infected patients and healthy controls. Study observations and caveats: CMV-associated CDR3s mostly grew nonsignificantly during therapy, while HIV-associated CDR3s declined significantly. With just sixteen HIV-infected individuals processed, the findings' generality was considered strongly limited. MAIT alpha-chain CDR3s were frequent in healthy controls, depleted in HIV+.

This clonotype was picked up many times. Its antigen is undetermined. Reverse transcription used about 510 ng RNA and constant-region primers for alpha and beta. Separate chain-specific third strand synthesis with multiplexing indices produced the alpha and beta libraries. One entry per CDR3 protein, called by TCRdb with MiXCR from the 5' RACE reads. The data hold 13,000 to 15,000 distinct CDR3 sequences, with around 9% observed a single time. Whole blood was used without fractionation, so all unsorted peripheral T cells were included. The sequence derives from an adult in good health. Material for sequencing was blood.

The CDR3 spells CASSLAGTSGISPRVGEQFF. CDR3 nucleotides: TGCGCCAGCAGCTTGGCCGGGACTAGCGGGATTTCACCCAGAGTCGGTGAGCAGTTCTTC. This chain connects TRBV5-1 to TRBJ2-1; TRBD2 matches at 13 bases. This CDR3 spans 20 amino acids. Germline V gene lookup returns CDR1 SGHRS and CDR2 YFSETQ. The J segment lost 9 bases and the V segment lost 0 bases, leaving 18 bases of the junction unmatched.